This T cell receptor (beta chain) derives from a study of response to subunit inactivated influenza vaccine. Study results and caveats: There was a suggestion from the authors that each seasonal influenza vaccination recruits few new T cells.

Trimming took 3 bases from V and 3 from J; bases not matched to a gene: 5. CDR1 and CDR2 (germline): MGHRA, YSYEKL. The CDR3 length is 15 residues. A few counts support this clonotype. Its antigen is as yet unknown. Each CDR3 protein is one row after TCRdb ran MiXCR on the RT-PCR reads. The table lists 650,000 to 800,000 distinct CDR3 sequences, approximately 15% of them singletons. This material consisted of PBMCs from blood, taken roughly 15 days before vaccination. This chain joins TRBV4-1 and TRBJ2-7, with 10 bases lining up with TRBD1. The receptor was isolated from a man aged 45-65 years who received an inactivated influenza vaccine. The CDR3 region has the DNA TGCGCCAGCAGCCAGGGGACAGGGGAATACTACGAGCAGTACTTC. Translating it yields CASSQGTGEYYEQYF.